This T cell receptor beta chain was captured in a study of immune evolution from preneoplasia to lung adenocarcinoma. Germline V CDR1 and CDR2: SGHAT, FQDESV (reference sequence). The trim removed 5 bases at V and 6 bases at J, leaving 9 bases unmatched. CDR3 length equals 17 residues. Assay used: immunoSEQ multiplex PCR; TCRdb lists only in-frame clones, some missing. This table holds some 10,000 clones, roughly 82% found once. Specimen: FFPE minimally invasive lung adenocarcinoma tissue. The J gene is TRBJ2-1, the V gene TRBV11-1; 14 nucleotides align to TRBD2. This clonotype was sampled from a person aged 65 to 85 with lung adenocarcinoma. The CDR3 reads CASSPQGGLAGGNEQFF. The CDR3 bases are TGTGCCAGCAGCCCGCAAGGTGGACTAGCGGGAGGCAATGAGCAGTTCTTC.